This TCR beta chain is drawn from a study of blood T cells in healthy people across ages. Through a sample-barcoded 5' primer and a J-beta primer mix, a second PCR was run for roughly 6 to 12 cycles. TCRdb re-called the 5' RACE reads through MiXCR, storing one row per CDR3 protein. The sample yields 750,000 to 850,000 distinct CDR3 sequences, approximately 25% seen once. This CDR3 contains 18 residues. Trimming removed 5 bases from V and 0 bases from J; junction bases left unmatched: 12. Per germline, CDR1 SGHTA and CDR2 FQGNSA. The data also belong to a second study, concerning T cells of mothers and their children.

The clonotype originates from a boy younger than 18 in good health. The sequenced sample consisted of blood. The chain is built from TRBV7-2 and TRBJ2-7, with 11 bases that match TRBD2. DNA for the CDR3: TGTGCCAGCAGCCACGAATCCTCGACTAGCGGGGCCTCCTACGAGCAGTACTTC. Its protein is CASSHESSTSGASYEQYF. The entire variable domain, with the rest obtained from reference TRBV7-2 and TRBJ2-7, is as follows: GAGVSQSPSNKVTEKGKDVELRCDPISGHTALYWYRQSLGQGLEFLIYFQGNSAPDKSGLPSDRFSAERTGGSVSTLTIQRTQQEDSAVYLCASSHESSTSGASYEQYFGPGTRLTVT.